Presented here are 17 T cell receptor beta chains from one specimen sequenced in a study of T-cell memory formation after mild COVID-19. TCRdb independently ran MiXCR on the 5' RACE reads; one entry per CDR3 protein. The table includes hundreds of thousands of distinct CDR3 sequences, 15% to 20% detected once. The sample taken for sequencing was PBMCs or a T cell subset sorted from them (not recorded which). The receptors come from a man aged 18 to 29 who had mild COVID-19 (a few samples of this study predate the infection). Cell type and time point are not known.

The gene calls are TRBV20-1 and TRBJ1-6; D is possibly TRBD1 (5 bases). There are 18 residues in the CDR3. V lost 5 bases and J lost 0, with 20 bases in between. CDR1 DFQATT and CDR2 SNEGSKA come from the germline V gene (reference sequence). CDR3 sequence reads: CSAPSSRGRSSYNSPLHF. The CDR3 region has the DNA TGCAGTGCTCCTAGTAGCCGGGGCAGGAGCTCCTATAATTCACCCCTCCACTTT.

The chain combines TRBV2 with TRBJ1-1, with unresolved D. CDR3 length equals 11 residues. Trimming stripped 9 bases from V and 4 bases from J, with 9 bases between. Germline values: CDR1 SNHLY, CDR2 FYNNEI. The CDR3 coding sequence is TGTGCCAGAAGCGCCAGCACTGAAGCTTTCTTT. Translation gives CARSASTEAFF. The variable domain in full, with the rest retrieved from reference TRBV2 and TRBJ1-1, is EPEVTQTPSHQVTQMGQEVILRCVPISNHLYFYWYRQILGQKVEFLVSFYNNEISEKSEIFDDQFSVERPDGSNFTLKIRSTKLEDSAMYFCARSASTEAFFGQGTRLTVV.

The chain uses TRBV7-2 and TRBJ1-4; no clear D gene. V gave up 4 bases and J gave up 11 bases, with 14 bases separating them. CDR1 and CDR2 (germline): SGHTA, FQGNSA. This CDR3 contains 13 residues. The CDR3 loop is CASSSSSLRKLFF. CDR3 DNA: TGTGCCAGCAGCTCATCCAGTCTTCGGAAACTGTTTTTT.

This clonotype was detected many times. The chain joins TRBV5-4 to TRBJ2-2; D may be TRBD2 (5 bases). Germline lookup yields CDR1 SGHNT and CDR2 YYREEE (reference sequence). The CDR3 is 16 residues long. With 0 bases removed from V and 2 bases from J, the gap between germline ends came to 11 bases. CDR3 sequence (DNA): TGTGCCAGCAGCTTGGCTCGGGATTTAAACACCGGGGAGCTGTTTTTT. Translated, it gives CASSLARDLNTGELFF.

This clonotype was observed many times. This chain uses TRBV7-2 with TRBJ2-6; a weak D match, TRBD2 (5 bases). The ends were cut back, 2 bases at V and 17 bases at J, with 10 bases in the middle. The CDR3 totals 11 residues. Looked up from germline, CDR1 is SGHTA and CDR2 is FQGNSA. The CDR3 DNA follows: TGTGCCAGCAGCTTACGAGGGCCCTTGACTTTC. Protein sequence: CASSLRGPLTF.

This clonotype appeared a few times. The chain combines TRBV4-1 with TRBJ2-3, with 7 bases matching TRBD1. This CDR3 has 16 amino acids. J lost 4 bases, V lost 3 bases, and 10 bases had no gene match. Germline CDR1 is MGHRA and CDR2 is YSYEKL. The CDR3 region is CASSQRRTGGADTQYF. The CDR3 DNA follows: TGCGCCAGCAGCCAGAGGAGGACAGGTGGAGCAGATACGCAGTATTTT.

This clonotype was counted a few times. The chain employs TRBV5-6 and TRBJ2-3; TRBD2 is a possible D gene (5 bases). This CDR3 region has 16 residues. Trimming stripped 2 bases from V and 1 base from J, with 14 bases between. CDR1 is SGHDT, CDR2 YYEEEE, per germline. CDR3 sequence reads: CASSFVASFGTDTQYF. The CDR3 region has the DNA TGTGCCAGCAGCTTTGTAGCTAGCTTCGGCACAGATACGCAGTATTTT. The variable domain in full, completed from reference TRBV5-6 and TRBJ2-3, reads DAGVTQSPTHLIKTRGQQVTLRCSPKSGHDTVSWYQQALGQGPQFIFQYYEEEERQRGNFPDRFSGHQFPNYSSELNVNALLLGDSALYLCASSFVASFGTDTQYFGPGTRLTVL.

In this sample, this clonotype turned up a few times. The chain is built from TRBV20-1 and TRBJ2-3; TRBD1 agrees at 7 bases. This CDR3 is 15 amino acids long. Germline values: CDR1 DFQATT, CDR2 SNEGSKA (reference sequence). V was pared by 6 bases and J by 2 bases, with 11 bases of the junction left unmatched. The CDR3 region has the DNA TGCAGTGCAGGACCTGGACAGGTTCTCACAGATACGCAGTATTTT. This translates into CSAGPGQVLTDTQYF.

The chain couples TRBV19 to TRBJ1-2, with 7 bases that match TRBD1. Germline V gene sequence: CDR1 LNHDA, CDR2 SQIVND (reference sequence). V was clipped by 9 bases and J by 5 bases; unmatched bases: 6. This CDR3 comprises 12 residues. CDR3 region: CASRQGGYGYTF. Here the CDR3 DNA reads TGTGCCAGCCGACAGGGTGGTTATGGCTACACCTTC.

This clonotype showed up many times. The V call is TRBV6-6, the J call TRBJ2-5; tentatively, D is TRBD2 (5 bases). CDR1 and CDR2 from the germline V gene are MNHNY and SVGAGI (reference sequence). This CDR3 has 17 amino acids. The V end lost 6 bases, the J end lost 0 bases, and 20 bases lay between the germline ends. CDR3 bases: TGTGCCAGCAGCCCCCTCGGGGTTAGGTGGTACCAAGAGACCCAGTACTTC. Amino acid sequence: CASSPLGVRWYQETQYF.

This clonotype was detected a few times. The chain links TRBV12-3 or TRBV12-4 to TRBJ2-2, with 8 bases aligning to TRBD1. The ends lost 7 bases at V and 7 bases at J; junction bases unmatched: 8. This CDR3 contains 14 residues. This chain's CDR3 is CASTPQGAYGELFF. CDR3 nucleotide sequence: TGTGCCAGCACCCCCCAGGGGGCGTACGGGGAGCTGTTTTTT.

This clonotype appeared a few times. The chain has TRBV7-3 and TRBJ2-7; 7 nucleotides agree with TRBD1. The CDR3 extends over 14 amino acids. Germline V lookup: CDR1 SGHTA, CDR2 FQGTGA. After removal of 4 bases from V and 2 bases from J, the junction contained 5 bases not matched to a gene. The CDR3 sequence: CASSSGTATYEQYF. The CDR3 nucleotides read TGTGCCAGCAGCTCCGGGACAGCGACCTACGAGCAGTACTTC.

The J gene is TRBJ1-5, the V gene TRBV6-6; D is uncertain. V was cut by 2 bases and J by 0 bases, with 2 bases left in between. The germline V gene encodes CDR1 MNHNY and CDR2 SVGAGI (reference sequence). This CDR3 has 13 residues. CDR3 sequence reads: CASSYDSNQPQHF. CDR3 nucleotide sequence: TGTGCCAGCAGTTACGATAGCAATCAGCCCCAGCATTTT.

This clonotype was picked up a small number of times. This chain joins TRBV4-3 and TRBJ2-7, with 8 bases that match TRBD2. The ends lost 0 bases at V and 1 base at J; junction bases unmatched: 2. The V gene's germline CDR1 is LGHNA and CDR2 YSLEER. This CDR3 comprises 15 residues. Here the CDR3 reads CASSQESGGSYEQYF. The CDR3 DNA follows: TGCGCCAGCAGCCAAGAAAGCGGGGGTTCCTACGAGCAGTACTTC.

The CDR3: CASSDHRVGNTEAFF. The DNA of the CDR3 is TGTGCCAGCAGTGACCACAGGGTCGGGAACACTGAAGCTTTCTTT. The chain carries TRBV6-4 and TRBJ1-1, with a possible D match to TRBD1 (6 bases). V was trimmed by 2 bases and J by 1 base, leaving 11 bases between them. The germline V gene has CDR1 MRHNA and CDR2 SNTAGT. This CDR3 region has 15 residues.

This clonotype was seen at least ten times. The rearrangement uses TRBV12-3 or TRBV12-4 and TRBJ2-2; TRBD1 aligns across 7 bases. The junction had 10 bases not matched to a gene; V was cut back by 8 bases and J by 7 bases. The CDR3 spans 14 residues. The DNA of the CDR3 is TGTGCCAGCGGCGACAGGGCGGCTGTCGGGGAGCTGTTTTTT. Its protein product is CASGDRAAVGELFF.

This clonotype was observed a few times. The V call is TRBV11-1, the J call TRBJ2-1; 8 bases are a match to TRBD2. V lost 4 bases and J lost 7; bases outside the gene matches: 12. Germline V gene data show CDR1 as SGHAT and CDR2 as FQDESV (reference sequence). This CDR3 has 16 residues. The CDR3 DNA reads as TGTGCCAGCAGCTCCCAGCGGGGGATGGTGAAGAATGAGCAGTTCTTC. Translation gives CASSSQRGMVKNEQFF.